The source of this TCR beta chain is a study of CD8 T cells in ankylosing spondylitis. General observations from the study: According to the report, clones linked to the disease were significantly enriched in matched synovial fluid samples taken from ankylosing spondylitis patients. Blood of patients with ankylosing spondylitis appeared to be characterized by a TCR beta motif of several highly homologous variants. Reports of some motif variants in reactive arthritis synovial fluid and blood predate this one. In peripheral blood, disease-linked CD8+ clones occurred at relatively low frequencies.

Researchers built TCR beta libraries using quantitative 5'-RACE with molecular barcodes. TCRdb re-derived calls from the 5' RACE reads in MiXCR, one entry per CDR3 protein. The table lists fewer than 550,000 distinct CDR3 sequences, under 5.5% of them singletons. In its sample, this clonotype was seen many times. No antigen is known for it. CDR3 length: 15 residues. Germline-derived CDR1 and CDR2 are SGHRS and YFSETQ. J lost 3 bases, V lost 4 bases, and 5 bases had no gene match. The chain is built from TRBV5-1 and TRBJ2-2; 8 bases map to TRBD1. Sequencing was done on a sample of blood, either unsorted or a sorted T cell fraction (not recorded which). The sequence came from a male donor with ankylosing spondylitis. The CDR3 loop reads CASSLEQGDTGELFF. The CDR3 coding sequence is TGCGCCAGCAGCCTCGAACAGGGGGACACCGGGGAGCTGTTTTTT. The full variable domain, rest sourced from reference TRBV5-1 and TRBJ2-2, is KAGVTQTPRYLIKTRGQQVTLSCSPISGHRSVSWYQQTPGQGLQFLFEYFSETQRNKGNFPGRFSGRQFSNSRSEMNVSTLELGDSALYLCASSLEQGDTGELFFGEGSRLTVL.